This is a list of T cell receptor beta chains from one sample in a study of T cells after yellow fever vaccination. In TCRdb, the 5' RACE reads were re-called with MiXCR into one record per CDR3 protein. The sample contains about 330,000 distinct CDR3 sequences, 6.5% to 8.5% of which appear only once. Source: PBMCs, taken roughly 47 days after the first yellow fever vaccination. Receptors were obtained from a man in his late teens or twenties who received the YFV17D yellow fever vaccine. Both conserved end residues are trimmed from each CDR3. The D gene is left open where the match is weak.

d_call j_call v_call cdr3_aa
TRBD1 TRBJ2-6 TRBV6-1 ASSNDRAPGANVLT
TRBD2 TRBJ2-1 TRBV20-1 SAMGEGTYNEQF
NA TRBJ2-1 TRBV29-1 SSLTGNSYNEQF
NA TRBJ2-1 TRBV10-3 AISDSGLSEQF
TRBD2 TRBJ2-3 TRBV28 ASSLRLAGDSTDTQY
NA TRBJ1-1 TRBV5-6 ASSLTLDGNTEAF
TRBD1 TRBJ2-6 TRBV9 ASSPRQGVIVSGANVLT
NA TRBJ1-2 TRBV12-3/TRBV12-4 ASSPHYRTGYT
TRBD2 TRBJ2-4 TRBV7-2 ASSSRGGGKNIQY
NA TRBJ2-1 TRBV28 ASSSTAVYYNEQF